This T cell receptor beta chain was retrieved from a study of T-cell memory formation after mild COVID-19. Study overall: TCR clustering was largely donor specific. Notes on the study in general: Mainly CM and EM harbored the contracting CD4+ clones; mainly EMRA harbored the CD8+ ones.

This clonotype was detected ten times or more. As yet, its antigen is unknown. 5'RACE primed from the constant segment yielded TCR alpha and TCR beta cDNA libraries bearing sample barcodes and UMIs. TCRdb re-analysed the 5' RACE reads in MiXCR, keeping a single row per CDR3 protein. The repertoire holds approximately 390,000 distinct CDR3 sequences, roughly 15% seen once, with 20% to 25% in the top ten. Sequencing was carried out using PBMCs or a T cell subset sorted from them (not recorded which). The receptor's source is a man aged 18 to 29 who had mild COVID-19 (a few samples of this study predate the infection). Cell type and time point are not known.

CDR3 residues: CASSFGQGRQPQHF. The CDR3 DNA reads as TGTGCCAGCAGTTTCGGACAGGGGCGTCAGCCCCAGCATTTT. The gene calls are TRBV6-6 and TRBJ1-5, with 9 bases fitting TRBD1. The CDR3 is made up of 14 amino acids. Trimming at V came to 4 bases and at J to 6 bases, leaving 4 bases not matched to a gene. Per germline, CDR1 MNHNY and CDR2 SVGAGI (reference sequence).